This T cell receptor (beta chain) was documented in a study of graft-versus-host responses after intestinal transplantation. Study-level background: Multivisceral, liver-intestinal, or isolated intestinal transplants were received by the recipients.

Processing released intraepithelial and lamina propria lymphocytes from the graft tissue. Profiled with immunoSEQ multiplex PCR; TCRdb holds only in-frame clones, not every one. The table lists just over 8,000 clones, 65% to 70% of them singletons, with roughly 9% in the top ten. CDR1 and CDR2 from the germline V gene are LNHDA and SQIVND (reference sequence). The length of the CDR3 is 15 residues. The V gene lost 0 bases and the J gene lost 3 bases, with 11 bases spanning the gap. Specimen: ileum tissue, collected around 440 days after transplant. The V call is TRBV19, the J call TRBJ1-1; D perhaps matches TRBD1 (6 bases). The TCR was taken from a human patient who received an intestinal transplant, so some T cells may come from the graft donor. CDR3 nucleotides: TGTGCCAGTAGTATAGACGGGGGGCAGGACACTGAAGCTTTCTTT. Amino acids: CASSIDGGQDTEAFF. The full variable domain, completed using reference TRBV19 and TRBJ1-1, is DGGITQSPKYLFRKEGQNVTLSCEQNLNHDAMYWYRQDPGQGLRLIYYSQIVNDFQKGDIAEGYSVSREKKESFPLTVTSAQKNPTAFYLCASSIDGGQDTEAFFGQGTRLTVV.